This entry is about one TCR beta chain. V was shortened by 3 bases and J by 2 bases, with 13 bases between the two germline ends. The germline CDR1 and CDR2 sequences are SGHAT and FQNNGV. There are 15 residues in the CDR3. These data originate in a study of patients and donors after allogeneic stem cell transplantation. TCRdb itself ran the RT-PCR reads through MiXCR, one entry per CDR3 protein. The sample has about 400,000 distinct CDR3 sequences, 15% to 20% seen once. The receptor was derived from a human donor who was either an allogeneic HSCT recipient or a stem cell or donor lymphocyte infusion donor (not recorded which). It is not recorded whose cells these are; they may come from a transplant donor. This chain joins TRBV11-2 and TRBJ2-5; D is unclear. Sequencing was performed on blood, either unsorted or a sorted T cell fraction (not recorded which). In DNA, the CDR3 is TGTGCCAGCAGCTTTTTTCGTTTGGGGCAAGAGACCCAGTACTTC. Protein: CASSFFRLGQETQYF.